One sample yielded the 9 T cell receptor beta chains listed below, sequenced in a study of cytomegalovirus exposure and HLA in healthy donors (dated by TCRdb to about 2017). Library creation used the immunoSEQ multiplex PCR assay. Here the immuneACCESS table is served through TCRdb, limited to in-frame sequences with V and J called. Missing clones are a known gap in these copies; in checked studies unresolved V genes cover under half, and the rest lacks a known reason. The sample includes approximately 200,000 clones, with about 81% observed a single time. Of the sample, 1.2% falls within the top ten clones. The sequenced sample consisted of PBMCs. These receptors originate from a woman aged 25 to 39 in good health and CMV-seronegative.

The genes are TRBV2 and TRBJ2-7; tentative D call: TRBD2 (6 bases). The CDR3 loop spans 13 amino acids. CDR1 SNHLY and CDR2 FYNNEI come from the germline V gene. V lost 7 bases to trimming and J lost 0 bases, with 10 bases between them. For the CDR3, the DNA is TGTGCCAGCAAGGCCGGGAGCTCCTACGAGCAGTACTTC. Translated: CASKAGSSYEQYF.

The genes are TRBV27 and TRBJ1-4; 7 nucleotides match TRBD1. V lost 4 bases and J lost 4; bases outside the gene matches: 3. CDR1 is MNHEY, CDR2 SMNVEV, per germline (reference sequence). The CDR3 has 14 residues. CDR3 region: CASSWDSFNEKLFF. The CDR3 DNA sequence: TGTGCCAGCAGTTGGGACAGCTTTAATGAAAAACTGTTTTTT. The entire variable domain, with the rest obtained from reference TRBV27 and TRBJ1-4, is as follows: EAQVTQNPRYLITVTGKKLTVTCSQNMNHEYMSWYRQDPGLGLRQIYYSMNVEVTDKGDVPEGYKVSRKEKRNFPLILESPSPNQTSLYFCASSWDSFNEKLFFGSGTQLSVL.

The chain couples TRBV7-9 to TRBJ1-2, with D unresolved. In germline, CDR1 is SEHNR, CDR2 FQNEAQ (reference sequence). V lost 1 base to trimming and J lost 2 bases, with 11 bases between them. This CDR3 contains 15 residues. The CDR3, as DNA: TGTGCCAGCAGCTTAGGTATGAGCGACAACTATGGCTACACCTTC. It is translated as CASSLGMSDNYGYTF.

V and J are TRBV9 and TRBJ2-5; 8 bases agree with TRBD2. The germline V gene has CDR1 SGDLS and CDR2 YYNGEE. The length of the CDR3 is 14 residues. V trimming: 6 bases; J trimming: 3 bases; junction bases outside the gene matches: 7. CDR3 sequence (DNA): TGTGCCAGCACCCCACACGGGGGGGAAGAGACCCAGTACTTC. Translated, it gives CASTPHGGEETQYF.

The rearrangement links TRBV5-1 to TRBJ2-1; TRBD2 matches at 11 bases. Losses at the gene ends were 2 bases for V and 4 bases for J; bases not matched to a gene: 2. CDR3 length: 15 residues. Germline V gene sequence: CDR1 SGHRS, CDR2 YFSETQ. The CDR3 region is CASSLRTSGYNEQFF. The DNA of the CDR3 is TGCGCCAGCAGCTTACGGACTAGCGGGTACAATGAGCAGTTCTTC. Supplemented by reference TRBV5-1 and TRBJ2-1, the full variable domain reads KAGVTQTPRYLIKTRGQQVTLSCSPISGHRSVSWYQQTPGQGLQFLFEYFSETQRNKGNFPGRFSGRQFSNSRSEMNVSTLELGDSALYLCASSLRTSGYNEQFFGPGTRLTVL.

This clone was observed a few times. The chain is built from TRBV5-1 and TRBJ1-2; tentative D call: TRBD1 (5 bases). Deletions cut 0 bases from V and 2 bases from J, with 8 bases between. Germline V gene lookup returns CDR1 SGHRS and CDR2 YFSETQ. The CDR3 sequence is 14 residues long. The CDR3 here is CASSLDQGNYGYTF. The CDR3 DNA reads TGCGCCAGCAGCTTGGATCAGGGAAACTATGGCTACACCTTC.

The V call is TRBV5-4, the J call TRBJ1-2; weak D call: TRBD1 (5 bases). Germline-derived CDR1 and CDR2 are SGHNT and YYREEE (reference sequence). V lost 2 bases and J lost 4, with 15 bases in between. The CDR3 sequence is 15 residues long. The CDR3 coding sequence is TGTGCCAGCAGCTTAAACACAGGAAACTCCTATGGCTACACCTTC. It is translated as CASSLNTGNSYGYTF.

V usage is TRBV5-1 and J usage is TRBJ1-5; 8 nucleotides align to TRBD1. Germline V gene sequence: CDR1 SGHRS, CDR2 YFSETQ. This CDR3 is built from 16 residues. J gave up 0 bases and V 1 base, and 3 bases lay outside the gene matches. CDR3 DNA sequence: TGCGCCAGCAGCTTGATGGGACAGGATAGCAATCAGCCCCAGCATTTT. Protein sequence: CASSLMGQDSNQPQHF.

The chain has TRBV2 and TRBJ1-4, with a tentative D call TRBD1 (6 bases). Germline lookup yields CDR1 SNHLY and CDR2 FYNNEI. The V end lost 6 bases, the J end lost 0 bases, and 11 bases lay between the germline ends. The CDR3 runs to 15 residues. The CDR3 here is CASRDRSATNEKLFF. In nucleotides, the CDR3 is TGTGCCAGCAGGGACAGATCCGCAACTAATGAAAAACTGTTTTTT.